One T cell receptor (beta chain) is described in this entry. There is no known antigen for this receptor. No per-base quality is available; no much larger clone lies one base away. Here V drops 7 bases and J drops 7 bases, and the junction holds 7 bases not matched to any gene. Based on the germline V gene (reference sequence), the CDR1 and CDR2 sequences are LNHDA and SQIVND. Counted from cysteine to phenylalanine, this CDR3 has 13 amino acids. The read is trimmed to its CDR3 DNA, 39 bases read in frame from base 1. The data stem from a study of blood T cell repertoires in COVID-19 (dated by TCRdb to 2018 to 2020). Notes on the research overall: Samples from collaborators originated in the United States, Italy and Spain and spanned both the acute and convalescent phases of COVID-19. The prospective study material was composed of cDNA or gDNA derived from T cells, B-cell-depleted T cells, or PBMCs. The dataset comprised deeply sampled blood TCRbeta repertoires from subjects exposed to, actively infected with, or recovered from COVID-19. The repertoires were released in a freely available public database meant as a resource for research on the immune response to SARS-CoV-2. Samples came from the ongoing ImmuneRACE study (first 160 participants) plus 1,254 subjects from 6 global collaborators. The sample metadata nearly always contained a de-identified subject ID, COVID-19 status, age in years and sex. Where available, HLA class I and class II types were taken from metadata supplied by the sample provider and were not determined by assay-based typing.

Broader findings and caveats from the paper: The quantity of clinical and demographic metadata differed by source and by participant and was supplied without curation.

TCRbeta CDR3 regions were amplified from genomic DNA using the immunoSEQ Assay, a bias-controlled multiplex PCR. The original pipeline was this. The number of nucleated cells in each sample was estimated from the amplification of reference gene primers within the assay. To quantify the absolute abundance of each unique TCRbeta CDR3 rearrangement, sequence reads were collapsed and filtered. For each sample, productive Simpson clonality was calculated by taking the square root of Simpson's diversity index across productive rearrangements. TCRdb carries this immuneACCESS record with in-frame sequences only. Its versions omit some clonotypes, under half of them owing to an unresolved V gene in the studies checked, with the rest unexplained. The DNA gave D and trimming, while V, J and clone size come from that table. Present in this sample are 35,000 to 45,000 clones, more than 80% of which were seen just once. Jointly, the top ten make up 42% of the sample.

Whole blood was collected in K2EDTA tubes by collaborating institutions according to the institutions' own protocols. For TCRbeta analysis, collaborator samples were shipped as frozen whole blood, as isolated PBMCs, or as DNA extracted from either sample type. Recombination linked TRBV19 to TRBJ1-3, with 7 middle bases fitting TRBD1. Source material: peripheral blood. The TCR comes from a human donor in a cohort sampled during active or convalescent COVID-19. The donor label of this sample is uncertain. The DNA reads TGTGCCAGTATCTCCGGACAGGCCAACACCATATATTTT. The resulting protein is CASISGQANTIYF.